The rows below give T cell receptor beta chains drawn from one sample of a study of memory B cells and T cells in multiple sclerosis. Their antigens remain unidentified. The protocol was immunoSEQ multiplex PCR, while the TCRdb copy is restricted to in-frame clones and leaves out a portion. This sample has under 50,000 clones, with over 75% found just once. Sequencing was done on a sample of PBMCs from blood kept in culture. The receptors come from a human donor with multiple sclerosis. Each CDR3 is given with its conserved first and last residue. The D gene is left open where the match is weak. Clone size appears in some rows only: once, few, many, or a class for an expanded clone.

V	size	J	D	CDR3	DNA
TRBV5-1	.	TRBJ2-1	TRBD2	CASSPSSGATDEQFF	TGCGCCAGCAGCCCCTCGAGCGGGGCCACAGATGAGCAGTTCTTC
TRBV4-1	once	TRBJ2-3	TRBD2	CASSLGLAGGLSTDTQYF	TGCGCCAGCAGCTTGGGACTAGCGGGGGGCCTAAGCACAGATACGCAGTATTTT
TRBV30	once	TRBJ1-1	.	CAWIPMVEAFF	TGTGCCTGGATCCCAATGGTAGAAGCTTTCTTT
TRBV10-3	.	TRBJ1-1	.	CAISESPGADTEAFF	TGTGCCATCAGTGAGTCTCCTGGGGCAGACACTGAAGCTTTCTTT
TRBV4-2	.	TRBJ2-3	TRBD2	CASSQSSGALTDTQYF	TGTGCCAGCAGCCAATCGAGCGGGGCCCTCACAGATACGCAGTATTTT
TRBV5-1	.	TRBJ1-1	.	CASSLAGFMNTEAFF	TGCGCCAGCAGCTTGGCAGGGTTTATGAACACTGAAGCTTTCTTT
TRBV7-3	.	TRBJ1-1	.	CASSSLTSTEAFF	TGTGCCAGCAGCTCCCTTACTAGCACTGAAGCTTTCTTT
TRBV28	.	TRBJ2-7	.	CASSLFTRPPYEQYF	TGTGCCAGCAGTTTGTTTACTAGACCCCCCTACGAGCAGTACTTC
TRBV9	.	TRBJ1-6	.	CASSVGNSPLHF	TGTGCCAGCAGCGTGGGAAATTCACCCCTCCACTTT
TRBV11-3	.	TRBJ2-2	TRBD1	CASSLDQDRANTGELFF	TGTGCCAGCAGCTTAGATCAGGACAGGGCGAACACCGGGGAGCTGTTTTTT
TRBV7-2	.	TRBJ1-3	TRBD1	CASSLSTGGPGNTIYF	TGTGCCAGCAGCTTAAGCACAGGGGGCCCTGGAAACACCATATATTTT
TRBV7-2	.	TRBJ2-7	.	CASRAQGRHEQYF	TGTGCCAGCAGGGCCCAGGGGAGGCACGAGCAGTACTTC
TRBV27	.	TRBJ2-6	.	CASSKTFWLQSRANVLTF	TGTGCCAGCAGTAAGACGTTCTGGCTACAAAGTCGGGCCAACGTCCTGACTTTC
TRBV6-6	once	TRBJ1-1	TRBD1	CASSYSVQGGTEAFF	TGTGCCAGCAGTTACTCAGTACAGGGGGGGACTGAAGCTTTCTTT
TRBV7-9	few	TRBJ2-5	.	CASSLHAPAGQETQYF	TGTGCCAGCAGCTTACATGCTCCGGCCGGACAAGAGACCCAGTACTTC
TRBV5-1	.	TRBJ2-3	.	CASILAPGTDTQYF	TGCGCCAGCATTCTAGCGCCTGGCACAGATACGCAGTATTTT
TRBV4-2	.	TRBJ1-1	.	CASSQSPAGANTEAFF	TGTGCCAGCAGCCAATCCCCCGCAGGGGCGAACACTGAAGCTTTCTTT
TRBV7-2	few	TRBJ2-1	TRBD2	CASSLAGLAGEYNEQFF	TGTGCCAGCAGCTTAGCGGGACTAGCGGGGGAGTACAATGAGCAGTTCTTC
TRBV4-2	.	TRBJ1-5	.	CASSQEMGQNQPQHF	TGTGCCAGCAGCCAAGAAATGGGACAAAATCAGCCCCAGCATTTT
TRBV5-1	.	TRBJ1-2	TRBD1	CASSLGTGHYGYTF	TGCGCCAGCAGCCTGGGGACAGGCCACTATGGCTACACCTTC
TRBV7-9	.	TRBJ1-6	.	CAGSPSPGIQGYSPLHF	TGTGCCGGCAGCCCATCCCCGGGTATTCAGGGCTATTCACCCCTCCACTTT
TRBV6-5	.	TRBJ1-1	.	CASRAGNTEAFF	TGTGCCAGCAGGGCGGGGAACACTGAAGCTTTCTTT
TRBV9	.	TRBJ2-1	.	CASSPAPDSSYNEQFF	TGTGCCAGCAGCCCGGCCCCAGACAGCTCCTACAATGAGCAGTTCTTC
TRBV2	.	TRBJ1-4	.	CASSVFSGQSNEKLFF	TGTGCCAGCAGTGTATTTAGTGGACAGTCTAATGAAAAACTGTTTTTT
TRBV4-2	once	TRBJ2-3	.	CASSQDAGATDTQYF	TGTGCCAGCAGCCAAGATGCGGGGGCCACAGATACGCAGTATTTT
TRBV10-3	.	TRBJ2-7	.	CAISTRVYYEQYF	TGTGCCATCAGTACCCGGGTTTACTACGAGCAGTACTTC
TRBV5-1	.	TRBJ2-7	.	CASSLAGSRDEQYF	TGCGCCAGCAGCTTGGCAGGATCCCGGGACGAGCAGTACTTC
TRBV7-8	.	TRBJ2-5	.	CASSRGRAQETQYF	TGTGCCAGCAGCCGAGGACGAGCCCAAGAGACCCAGTACTTC
TRBV19	.	TRBJ2-5	TRBD1	CASSSTGSQETQYF	TGTGCCAGTAGTTCGACAGGGTCCCAAGAGACCCAGTACTTC
TRBV19	.	TRBJ1-1	TRBD1	CASRLGQGATEAFF	TGTGCCAGTAGACTGGGACAGGGGGCCACTGAAGCTTTCTTT
TRBV10-3	.	TRBJ2-1	TRBD1	CAISFQGQLIYNEQFF	TGTGCCATCAGTTTCCAGGGACAGTTGATCTACAATGAGCAGTTCTTC
TRBV9	.	TRBJ2-7	.	CASSVMYEQYF	TGTGCCAGCAGCGTCATGTACGAGCAGTACTTC
TRBV7-8	.	TRBJ2-5	TRBD2	CASSPTSGGETQYF	TGTGCCAGCAGCCCCACTAGCGGGGGTGAGACCCAGTACTTC
TRBV28	.	TRBJ1-1	.	CASRLHGLNTEAFF	TGTGCCAGCAGACTACACGGTCTGAACACTGAAGCTTTCTTT
TRBV11-3	few	TRBJ2-1	TRBD2	CASSSRLAGEHEQFF	TGTGCCAGCAGCTCAAGACTAGCGGGGGAGCATGAGCAGTTCTTC
TRBV19	.	TRBJ1-2	TRBD1	CASRETGAIPYGYTF	TGTGCCAGTAGAGAGACAGGGGCGATCCCCTATGGCTACACCTTC
TRBV4-1	.	TRBJ2-7	.	CASSPRGRGRSYEQYF	TGCGCCAGCAGCCCGCGGGGAAGGGGGCGTAGCTACGAGCAGTACTTC
TRBV5-1	.	TRBJ2-2	.	CASSLYYGQSSGELFF	TGCGCCAGCAGCTTGTATTACGGACAGTCTAGCGGGGAGCTGTTTTTT
TRBV7-9	.	TRBJ1-1	.	CATAGDFVTEAFF	TGTGCCACTGCGGGGGATTTCGTCACTGAAGCTTTCTTT
TRBV5-1	.	TRBJ1-2	.	CASNLAQRYGYTF	TGCGCCAGCAACTTGGCACAGCGCTATGGCTACACCTTC
TRBV6-6	once	TRBJ1-5	.	CASSYQEEWHQPQHF	TGTGCCAGCAGTTACCAAGAAGAGTGGCATCAGCCCCAGCATTTT
TRBV7-2	.	TRBJ1-1	.	CASSLNGRNTEAFF	TGTGCCAGCAGCTTAAACGGCCGAAACACTGAAGCTTTCTTT